Below are 12 T cell receptor beta chains sequenced from a single sample in a study of T cell responses to AZD1222 COVID-19 vaccine. Assay: immunoSEQ multiplex PCR; the TCRdb copy retains only in-frame clones and omits some. The data hold around 89,000 clones, with about nine tenths observed a single time. The material sequenced was peripheral blood, taken on day 0 of AZD1222 vaccination. Every receptor here comes from an adult in good health.

This clone has just one count. The chain joins TRBV6-5 to TRBJ2-7; D may match TRBD1 or TRBD2 (5 bases each). CDR1 and CDR2 from the germline V gene are MNHEY and SVGAGI. The V and J ends lost 6 bases and 2 bases respectively, with 17 bases between them. This CDR3 spans 15 amino acids. DNA for the CDR3: TGTGCCAGCAGCGATACCGGGACGCCGACCTACGAGCAGTACTTC. Protein sequence: CASSDTGTPTYEQYF.

V usage is TRBV29-1 and J usage is TRBJ1-2; 9 bases map to TRBD1. From germline, CDR1 is SQVTM and CDR2 ANQGSEA. The V segment lost 4 bases and the J segment 8 bases; nucleotides outside the gene matches: 5. CDR3 length equals 12 residues. The CDR3 sequence: CSVGGQGDGYTF. CDR3 coding DNA: TGCAGCGTTGGGGGACAGGGCGACGGCTACACCTTC.

The chain uses TRBV27 and TRBJ1-6; the match to TRBD1 covers 7 bases. The CDR3 loop spans 14 amino acids. After removal of 3 bases from V and 9 bases from J, the junction contained 5 bases not matched to a gene. CDR1 is MNHEY, CDR2 SMNVEV, per germline (reference sequence). The chain's CDR3 is CASSFDRVASPLHF. For the CDR3, the DNA is TGTGCCAGCAGTTTTGACAGGGTAGCTTCACCCCTCCACTTT.

The genes are TRBV6-2 or TRBV6-3 and TRBJ2-7, with D possibly matching TRBD1 (6 bases). Trimming shortened V by 4 bases and J by 6 bases, and 10 bases separated the two germline ends. The CDR3 runs to 12 residues. Per germline, CDR1 MNHEY and CDR2 SVGEGT. The CDR3 is CASSSGQGEQYF. CDR3 in DNA: TGTGCCAGCAGTTCGGGACAAGGCGAGCAGTACTTC.

The chain recombines TRBV5-6 with TRBJ2-7; tentatively, D is TRBD1 (6 bases). Trimming took 5 bases from V and 6 from J, leaving 15 bases between them. In germline, CDR1 is SGHDT, CDR2 YYEEEE. This CDR3 comprises 13 residues. This CDR3 is CASRGAAEPEQYF. In DNA form, the CDR3 reads TGTGCCAGCAGGGGGGCAGCGGAGCCCGAGCAGTACTTC.

The rearrangement joins TRBV19 to TRBJ1-3, with D unclear. V was shortened by 0 bases and J by 0 bases, with 12 bases between the two germline ends. Germline V gene lookup returns CDR1 LNHDA and CDR2 SQIVND (reference sequence). The CDR3 consists of 17 residues. The CDR3 protein is CASSIDPGRSSGNTIYF. The CDR3 coding sequence is TGTGCCAGTAGTATAGACCCTGGACGGAGCTCTGGAAACACCATATATTTT. Together with reference TRBV19 and TRBJ1-3, the CDR3 gives the full variable domain: DGGITQSPKYLFRKEGQNVTLSCEQNLNHDAMYWYRQDPGQGLRLIYYSQIVNDFQKGDIAEGYSVSREKKESFPLTVTSAQKNPTAFYLCASSIDPGRSSGNTIYFGEGSWLTVV.

This chain uses TRBV19 with TRBJ1-1; TRBD1 might be the D (6 bases). The CDR3 consists of 14 residues. CDR1 is LNHDA and CDR2 is SQIVND in the germline V gene (reference sequence). Trimming pared 5 bases from V and 2 bases from J, leaving 12 bases between. CDR3 amino acids: CASSAQGRNTEAFF. CDR3 coding DNA: TGTGCCAGTAGTGCACAGGGTAGAAACACTGAAGCTTTCTTT.

This chain uses TRBV6-5 with TRBJ1-1, with a weak D call TRBD1 (6 bases). Germline V gene data show CDR1 as MNHEY and CDR2 as SVGAGI. Trimming shortened V by 6 bases and J by 9 bases, and 17 bases separated the two germline ends. The CDR3 extends over 13 amino acids. The chain's CDR3 is CASRDGQTDKAFF. CDR3 bases: TGTGCCAGCAGGGATGGACAGACTGATAAAGCTTTCTTT.

In nucleotides, the CDR3 is TGCGCCAGCAGCTTGCTAGCGGGAAGGAACGAGCAGTACTTC. It specifies CASSLLAGRNEQYF. The chain uses TRBV5-1 and TRBJ2-7; 9 bases are shared with TRBD2. The CDR3 consists of 14 residues. CDR1 is SGHRS and CDR2 is YFSETQ in the germline V gene. Trimming cost V 1 base and J 5 bases; bases outside gene matches: 4.

The chain combines TRBV7-2 with TRBJ2-2; 9 bases map to TRBD2. After removal of 5 bases from V and 5 bases from J, the junction contained 9 bases not matched to a gene. Germline V gives CDR1 SGHTA, CDR2 FQGNSA. The CDR3 totals 16 residues. Here the CDR3 reads CASSLVSGGRTGELFF. CDR3 nucleotides: TGTGCCAGCAGCCTGGTGAGCGGGGGGCGGACCGGGGAGCTGTTTTTT.

The V call is TRBV2, the J call TRBJ1-1; TRBD1 matches 7 bases. With V trimmed by 6 bases and J by 10 bases, 5 bases remained unmatched. This CDR3 has 11 residues. Germline assignment: CDR1 SNHLY and CDR2 FYNNEI. CDR3 sequence: CASRGRDRAFF. The DNA of the CDR3 is TGTGCCAGCAGGGGCCGGGACAGAGCTTTCTTT.

This clone was observed once. The rearrangement uses TRBV5-6 and TRBJ2-2, with a possible D match to TRBD1 (6 bases). The CDR3 spans 15 residues. In germline, CDR1 is SGHDT, CDR2 YYEEEE. The V end was cut by 1 base, the J end by 1 base, with 8 bases between. The CDR3 here is CASSLTGLNTGELFF. CDR3 DNA: TGTGCCAGCAGCTTGACAGGGCTGAACACCGGGGAGCTGTTTTTT.